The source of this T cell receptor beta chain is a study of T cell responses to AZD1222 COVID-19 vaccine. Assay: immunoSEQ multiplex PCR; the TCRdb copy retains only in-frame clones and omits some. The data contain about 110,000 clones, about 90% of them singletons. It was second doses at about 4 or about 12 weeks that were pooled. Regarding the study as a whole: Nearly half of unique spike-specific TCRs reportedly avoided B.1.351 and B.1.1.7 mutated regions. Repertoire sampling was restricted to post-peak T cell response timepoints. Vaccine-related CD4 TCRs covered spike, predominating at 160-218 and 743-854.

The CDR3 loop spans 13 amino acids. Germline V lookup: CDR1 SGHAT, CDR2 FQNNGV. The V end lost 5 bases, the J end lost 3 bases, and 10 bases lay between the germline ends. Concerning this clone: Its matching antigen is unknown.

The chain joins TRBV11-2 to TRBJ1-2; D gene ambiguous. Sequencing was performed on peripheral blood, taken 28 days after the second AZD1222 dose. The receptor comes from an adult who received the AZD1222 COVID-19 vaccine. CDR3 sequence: CASSPGFYYGYTF. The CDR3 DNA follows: TGTGCCAGCAGCCCCGGGTTTTACTATGGCTACACCTTC.